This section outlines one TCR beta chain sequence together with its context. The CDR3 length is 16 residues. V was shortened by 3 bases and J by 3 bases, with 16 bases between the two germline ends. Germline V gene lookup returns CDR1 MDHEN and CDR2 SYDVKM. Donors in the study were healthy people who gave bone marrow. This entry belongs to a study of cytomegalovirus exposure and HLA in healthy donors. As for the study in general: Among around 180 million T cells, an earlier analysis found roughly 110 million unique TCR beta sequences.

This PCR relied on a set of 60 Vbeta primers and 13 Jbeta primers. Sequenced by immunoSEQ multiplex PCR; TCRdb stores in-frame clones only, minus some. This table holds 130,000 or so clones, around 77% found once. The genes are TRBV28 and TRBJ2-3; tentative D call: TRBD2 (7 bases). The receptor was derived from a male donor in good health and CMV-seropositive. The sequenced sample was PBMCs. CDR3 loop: CASSLVGGGITDTQYF. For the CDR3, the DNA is TGTGCCAGCAGTTTGGTAGGGGGAGGGATTACAGATACGCAGTATTTT.